This T cell receptor beta chain was found in a study of T cell responses to AZD1222 COVID-19 vaccine. Points from the study as a whole: Donors were largely white British and mainly female; clonal diversity was possibly underestimated. Reportedly, nearly half the spike-specific TCRs target unmutated variant regions. Among AZD1222 vaccinees, only 5 to 7 were seropositive at baseline. CD4 TCRs covered the whole spike, strongest at regions 160-218 and 743-854.

The V gene's germline CDR1 is SGHDT and CDR2 YYEEEE. The CDR3 runs 16 residues. The ends were cut back, 2 bases at V and 1 base at J, with 14 bases in the middle. In this sample, this clone turned up a few times. The antigen is unknown. Libraries were prepared by immunoSEQ multiplex PCR; TCRdb keeps only in-frame clonotypes and omits some of them. The data show 80,000 or so clones, around 90% seen once. The TCR originated in an adult in good health. This sample comprised peripheral blood, obtained on day 0 of AZD1222 vaccination. The chain uses TRBV5-6 and TRBJ2-3; unclear D gene. Here the CDR3 reads CASSFWASSRTDTQYF. DNA of the CDR3: TGTGCCAGCAGCTTTTGGGCCTCTTCACGCACAGATACGCAGTATTTT.